This T cell receptor (beta chain) was captured by sequencing in a study of blood T cell repertoires in COVID-19. The cohort comprised adults aged roughly 18 to 90 years residing in around 25 US areas. Exposed participants encountered a COVID-19 case during the 2 weeks preceding study entry. Germline CDR1 is SEHNR and CDR2 is FQNEAQ (reference sequence). The CDR3 extends over 12 amino acids. V was shortened by 5 bases and J by 5 bases, with 10 bases between the two germline ends. The repertoire was sequenced with immunoSEQ multiplex PCR; TCRdb's copy has only in-frame clones and lacks some. The sample yields around 200,000 clones, about 86% seen once.

Sequenced sample: PBMCs or T cells enriched from blood (not recorded which). This chain uses TRBV7-9 with TRBJ2-7; a weak D match, TRBD1 (6 bases). The sequence was collected from a young woman who had been exposed to COVID-19. Written as DNA, the CDR3 is TGTGCCAGCAGCCCGACAGGCGACGAGCAGTACTTC. This gives the protein CASSPTGDEQYF.